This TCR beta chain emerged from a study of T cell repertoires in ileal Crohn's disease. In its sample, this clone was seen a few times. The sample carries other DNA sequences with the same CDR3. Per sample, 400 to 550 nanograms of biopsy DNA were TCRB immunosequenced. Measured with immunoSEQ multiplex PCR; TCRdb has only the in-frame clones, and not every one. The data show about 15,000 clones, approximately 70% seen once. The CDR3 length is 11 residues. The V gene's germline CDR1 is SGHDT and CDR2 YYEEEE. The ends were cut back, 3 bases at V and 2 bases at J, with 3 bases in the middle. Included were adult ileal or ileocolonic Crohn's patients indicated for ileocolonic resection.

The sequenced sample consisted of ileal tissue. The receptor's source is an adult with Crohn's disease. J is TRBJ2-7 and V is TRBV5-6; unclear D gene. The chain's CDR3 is CASSSTYEQYF. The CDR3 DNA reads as TGTGCCAGCAGCTCAACCTACGAGCAGTACTTC.